Shown below are 14 T cell receptor beta chains from a single sample sequenced in a study of T cells generated in artificial thymic organoids (dated 2017 in TCRdb). The method behind the library was 5' RACE. The data were produced on an Illumina MiSeq. TCRalpha and TCRbeta libraries were amplified in separate semi-nested PCR reactions using Advantage 2 and reverse primers located in the TRAC or TRBC constant regions. Clones were called with MiXCR by TCRdb after fastp trimmed the public reads at Q25, and only in-frame beta chains were retained. Under each unique CDR3 protein, matching rows form one entry showing the most common genes and DNA. The sample includes 6,000 to 8,000 distinct CDR3 sequences, with under 30% observed a single time. The ten largest clones add up to around 3.1% of the sample. No cognate antigen is known for these TCRs. To build the artificial thymic organoids, human HSPCs were aggregated with MS5 murine stromal cells that had been transduced with human DLL1, and the aggregates were cultured at an air-liquid interface. Hematopoietic stem and progenitor cells that were CD34+CD3-, FACS-purified and depleted of residual T cells served as the seed cells for the organoids.

Material for sequencing was naive CD8+ T cells grown in artificial thymic organoids from cord blood stem and progenitor cells. In the paper's terms, the cell subset or site label means: CD3+TCRalphabeta+CD8SP T cells; for blood, CD45RO-CCR7+ naive CD8+ T cells. The receptors derive from a human donor who gave cord blood stem cells for thymic organoid culture, a cardiac surgery patient who gave postnatal thymus, or a blood donor (not recorded which).

Worth noting for this clonotype: Possible read error: a much larger clone is one base away. This chain uses TRBV5-1 with TRBJ2-2, with TRBD1 as a possible D gene (6 bases). The germline CDR1 and CDR2 sequences are SGHRS and YFSETQ. This CDR3 is 16 amino acids long. CDR3 protein: CANSSKAGAYTGELFF. The CDR3 bases are TGCGCCAACAGCTCGAAAGCAGGGGCCTACACCGGGGAGCTGTTTTTT.

The chain has TRBV4-2 and TRBJ2-4; the D call may be TRBD1 or TRBD2 (5 bases each). The V gene's germline CDR1 is LGHNA and CDR2 YNFKEQ. The CDR3 is made up of 13 amino acids. The V end lost 0 bases, the J end lost 5 bases, and 5 bases lay between the germline ends. In DNA form, the CDR3 reads TGTGCCAGCAGCCAAGAGGGGGAAAACATTCAGTACTTC. It translates to CASSQEGENIQYF.

The V gene is TRBV5-1, the J gene TRBJ2-1, with 10 bases fitting TRBD2. The V gene's germline CDR1 is SGHRS and CDR2 YFSETQ. The CDR3 is made up of 16 amino acids. V was pared by 0 bases and J by 6 bases, with 6 bases of the junction left unmatched. The CDR3: CASSLAGGLAFNEQFF. The CDR3 DNA sequence: TGCGCCAGCAGCTTGGCCGGGGGACTAGCGTTCAATGAGCAGTTCTTC.

In this sample, this clonotype turned up once. This chain uses TRBV4-3 with TRBJ2-3; 8 positions agree with TRBD2. Germline loops: CDR1 LGHNA, CDR2 YSLEER. V lost 1 base, J lost 3 bases, and 6 bases stayed unmatched. The CDR3 length is 16 residues. CDR3 sequence (DNA): TGCGCCAGCAGCCAAGTCTTACTAGCGGCGACAGATACGCAGTATTTT. The encoded protein is CASSQVLLAATDTQYF.

This chain links TRBV28 with TRBJ1-1, with D possibly being TRBD1 (5 bases). The CDR3 consists of 14 residues. CDR1 and CDR2 (germline): MDHEN, SYDVKM. V was pared by 2 bases and J by 6 bases, with 13 bases between. CDR3 region: CASSLTQGCPEAFF. In DNA, the CDR3 is TGTGCCAGCAGTTTAACCCAGGGTTGCCCTGAAGCTTTCTTT.

The rearrangement links TRBV4-3 to TRBJ2-5, with D unclear. The CDR3 is 15 residues long. The germline V gene has CDR1 LGHNA and CDR2 YSLEER. V was shortened by 4 bases and J by 1 base, with 13 bases between the two germline ends. The CDR3 region has the DNA TGCGCCAGCAGCCCCGAGCTAAATTTCCAAGAGACCCAGTACTTC. The encoded protein is CASSPELNFQETQYF.

The DNA for the CDR3 is TGCAGTGCCAGCCTCTGGACCGCTGGAAACACCATATATTTT. Amino acid sequence: CSASLWTAGNTIYF. J is TRBJ1-3 and V is TRBV20-1; no reliable D call. The germline V gene has CDR1 DFQATT and CDR2 SNEGSKA (reference sequence). Trimming removed 6 bases at V and 2 bases at J, with 14 bases between. The CDR3 loop spans 14 amino acids.

Sample share makes this clonotype medium-sized. The CDR3: CASSYTFNNGYTF. In nucleotides, the CDR3 is TGTGCCAGCAGTTATACTTTCAACAATGGCTACACCTTC. The V gene is TRBV6-6, the J gene TRBJ1-2; D ambiguous. Germline V gives CDR1 MNHNY, CDR2 SVGAGI (reference sequence). There are 13 residues in the CDR3. Between the trimmed V and J ends, which lost 3 bases and 6 bases, there was a span of 11 bases.

This clonotype occurred a few times. The chain is built from TRBV29-1 and TRBJ2-2, with TRBD2 matching over 12 bases. Germline V gene sequence: CDR1 SQVTM, CDR2 ANQGSEA. With 4 bases clipped from V and 4 bases from J, the junction kept 7 bases outside the gene matches. This CDR3 region has 16 residues. In DNA form, the CDR3 reads TGCAGCGTTGGGGCTAGCGGGGGGGCCGGCACCGGGGAGCTGTTTTTT. Translating gives CSVGASGGAGTGELFF.

A single count supports this clonotype. This chain links TRBV10-3 with TRBJ1-1, with unresolved D. The germline V gene encodes CDR1 ENHRY and CDR2 SYGVKD. Trimming removed 4 bases from V and 0 bases from J, with 9 bases in between. There are 14 residues in the CDR3. The CDR3 region is CAISGLGLNTEAFF. CDR3 nucleotide sequence: TGTGCCATCAGTGGTTTGGGATTGAACACTGAAGCTTTCTTT.

By sample share, this clonotype is medium-sized. The V and J genes are TRBV5-1 and TRBJ2-1; 7 bases match TRBD1. There are 15 residues in the CDR3. Germline CDR1 reads SGHRS; CDR2 reads YFSETQ. The J segment lost 3 bases and the V segment lost 3 bases, leaving 6 bases of the junction unmatched. CDR3 bases: TGCGCCAGCAGCTCCTCGGGACAGAACTACAATGAGCAGTTCTTC. Translation gives CASSSSGQNYNEQFF.

This chain joins TRBV20-1 and TRBJ1-5; D call uncertain. V lost 3 bases and J lost 0, with 12 bases in between. The CDR3 is 15 amino acids. Per germline, CDR1 DFQATT and CDR2 SNEGSKA (reference sequence). The CDR3 sequence is CSASHWPYSNQPQHF. The DNA of the CDR3 is TGCAGTGCTAGCCACTGGCCCTATAGCAATCAGCCCCAGCATTTT.

By its share, this clonotype is medium-sized (0.01 to 0.1%). The chain has TRBV4-3 and TRBJ1-4, with D possibly being TRBD1 (5 bases). The CDR3 sequence is 15 residues long. Trimming took off 4 bases at V and 5 bases at J, with 14 bases between the two ends. In germline, CDR1 is LGHNA, CDR2 YSLEER. Written as DNA, the CDR3 is TGCGCCAGCAGCCCCTGGGGCCGGATCAATGAAAAACTGTTTTTT. It specifies CASSPWGRINEKLFF.

The sample holds a few counts of this clonotype. The rearrangement joins TRBV19 to TRBJ1-2; possibly TRBD1 for D (6 bases). Germline CDR1 reads LNHDA; CDR2 reads SQIVND (reference sequence). The CDR3 contains 15 residues. V was trimmed by 6 bases and J by 2 bases, leaving 16 bases between them. The CDR3 here is CASSTPLGGNYGYTF. Here the CDR3 DNA reads TGTGCCAGTAGCACCCCGTTGGGGGGCAACTATGGCTACACCTTC.